Listed below are T cell receptor beta chains from one sample, sequenced in a study of blood T cell repertoires in COVID-19. Data came from immunoSEQ multiplex PCR; TCRdb stores just in-frame clones and leaves some out. The profile shows fewer than 350,000 clones, around 86% of them singletons. Sequenced sample: peripheral blood. These receptors all come from a woman aged 60 to 75 with active or convalescent COVID-19. Both conserved end residues are part of each CDR3. Fields, in order: V gene, clone size, D gene, J gene, CDR3 DNA, CDR3 protein. A D gene is named only where the DNA matches it firmly. The size of a clone is reported for some rows only, either as once, few or many, or as a class for expanded clones.

>TRBV6-2/TRBV6-3|-|-|TRBJ2-4
TGTGCCAGCAGTTACTCGCAGGGAGCCAAAAACATTCAGTACTTC
CASSYSQGAKNIQYF
>TRBV29-1|-|TRBD1|TRBJ1-4
TGCAGCGTCGCCCCAGGGGGACAGGGAGAGGGGAAACTGTTTTTT
CSVAPGGQGEGKLFF
>TRBV4-3|-|TRBD1|TRBJ1-3
TGCGCCAGCAGCCAAGACCAGGGGGCTGGAAACACCATATATTTT
CASSQDQGAGNTIYF
>TRBV28|few|TRBD1|TRBJ1-2
TGTGCCAGCAGTTCCGGGCAGGGGGTTCTATTTAACTATGGCTACACCTTC
CASSSGQGVLFNYGYTF
>TRBV5-4|-|-|TRBJ1-1
TGTGCCAGCAGCTCAGGGGAGGGGCCAGCTTTCTTT
CASSSGEGPAFF
>TRBV6-6|once|-|TRBJ1-1
TGTGCCAGCAGTTACCCTGGGGGAGGGACTGAAGCTTTCTTT
CASSYPGGGTEAFF
>TRBV19|-|TRBD1|TRBJ1-1
TGTGCCAGTAGTCCCCGGACAGGGGGGGACACTGAAGCTTTCTTT
CASSPRTGGDTEAFF
>TRBV7-8|once|TRBD2|TRBJ2-6
TGTGCCAGCAGCCAATCTGGGAGGGCCGGGGCCAACGTCCTGACTTTC
CASSQSGRAGANVLTF
>TRBV19|-|TRBD1|TRBJ1-6
TGTGCCAGTTCGGTCGACAGGGCGGGCCCTAATTCACCCCTCCACTTT
CASSVDRAGPNSPLHF
>TRBV10-3|-|TRBD1|TRBJ1-4
TGTGCCATCAGTGCGACAGGGACTAATGAAAAACTGTTTTTT
CAISATGTNEKLFF
>TRBV15|-|-|TRBJ1-1
TGTGCCACCAGCAGCGTACAGGGCGCTGAAGCTTTCTTT
CATSSVQGAEAFF
>TRBV3-1/TRBV3-2|-|TRBD2|TRBJ2-1
TGTGCCAGCAGCCCCCGGACGGGGGGGCCCCACTACAATGAGCAGTTCTTC
CASSPRTGGPHYNEQFF
>TRBV5-8|-|-|TRBJ2-3
TGTGCCAGCAGCCCTGTGCGGGGAGTCGGCACAGATACGCAGTATTTT
CASSPVRGVGTDTQYF
>TRBV6-1|-|TRBD2|TRBJ2-1
TGTGCCAGCAGTGAATACCCTAGCGGGGGGGCCCCTTTACTGAACAATGAGCAGTTCTTC
CASSEYPSGGAPLLNNEQFF
>TRBV6-5|-|-|TRBJ2-1
TGTGCCAGCAGTTACCTTTCGCGGGGAGTGTACAATGAGCAGTTCTTC
CASSYLSRGVYNEQFF
>TRBV4-2|-|TRBD2|TRBJ2-7
TGTGCCAGCAGCCAAGGTCTAGCGGGGGGGGACGAGCAGTACTTC
CASSQGLAGGDEQYF
>TRBV18|few|-|TRBJ1-5
TGTGCCAGCTCACCTCTCCCTGGGGCTAGCAATCAGCCCCAGCATTTT
CASSPLPGASNQPQHF
>TRBV11-1|-|TRBD1|TRBJ2-1
TGTGCCAGCAGCTTCCTGGACAGGGGGCAAGGTGAGCAGTTCTTC
CASSFLDRGQGEQFF